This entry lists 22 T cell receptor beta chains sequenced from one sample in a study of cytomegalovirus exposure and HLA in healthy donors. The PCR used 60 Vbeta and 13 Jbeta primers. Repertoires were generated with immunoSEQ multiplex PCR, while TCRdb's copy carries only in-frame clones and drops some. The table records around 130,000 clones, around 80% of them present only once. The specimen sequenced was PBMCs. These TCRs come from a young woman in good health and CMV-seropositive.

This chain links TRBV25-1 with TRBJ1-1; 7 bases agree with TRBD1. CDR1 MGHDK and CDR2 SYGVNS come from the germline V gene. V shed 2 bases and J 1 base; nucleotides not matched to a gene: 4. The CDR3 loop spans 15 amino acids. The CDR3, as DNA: TGTGCCAGCAGTGAAGGAGGGGGCTGGAACACTGAAGCTTTCTTT. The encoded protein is CASSEGGGWNTEAFF.

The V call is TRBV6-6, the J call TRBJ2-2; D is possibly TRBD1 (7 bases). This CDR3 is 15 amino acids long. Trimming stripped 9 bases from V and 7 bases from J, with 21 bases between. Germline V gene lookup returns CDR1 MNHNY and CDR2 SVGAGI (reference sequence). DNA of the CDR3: TGTGCCAGTATGAGGCGGGGACAGCCGGGCGGGGAGCTGTTTTTT. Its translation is CASMRRGQPGGELFF.

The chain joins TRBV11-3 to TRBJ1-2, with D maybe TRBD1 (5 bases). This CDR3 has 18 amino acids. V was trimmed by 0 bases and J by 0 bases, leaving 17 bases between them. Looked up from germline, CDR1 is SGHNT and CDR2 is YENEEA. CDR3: CASSLDSKGALANYGYTF. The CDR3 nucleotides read TGTGCCAGCAGCTTAGACTCAAAAGGGGCCCTAGCTAACTATGGCTACACCTTC. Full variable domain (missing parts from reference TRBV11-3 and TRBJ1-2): EAGVVQSPRYKIIEKKQPVAFWCNPISGHNTLYWYLQNLGQGPELLIRYENEEAVDDSQLPKDRFSAERLKGVDSTLKIQPAELGDSAVYLCASSLDSKGALANYGYTFGSGTRLTVV.

The CDR3 region is CAWSISDYEQYF. The DNA for the CDR3 is TGTGCCTGGAGCATTAGCGACTACGAGCAGTACTTC. The rearrangement uses TRBV30 and TRBJ2-7; D may be TRBD2 (5 bases). The CDR3 has 12 amino acids. CDR1 is GTSNPN and CDR2 is SVGIG in the germline V gene (reference sequence). Trimming removed 3 bases at V and 3 bases at J, with 9 bases between.

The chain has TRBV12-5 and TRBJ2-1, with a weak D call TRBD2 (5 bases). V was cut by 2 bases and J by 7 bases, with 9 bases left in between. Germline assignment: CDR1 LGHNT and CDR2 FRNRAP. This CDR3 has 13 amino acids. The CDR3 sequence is CASGLPGENEQFF. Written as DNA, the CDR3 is TGTGCTAGTGGTTTGCCCGGGGAGAATGAGCAGTTCTTC.

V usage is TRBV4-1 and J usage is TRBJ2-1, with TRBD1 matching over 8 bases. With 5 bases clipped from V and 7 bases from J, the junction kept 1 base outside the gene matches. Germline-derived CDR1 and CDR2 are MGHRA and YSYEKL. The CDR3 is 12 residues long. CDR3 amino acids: CASSRQGNEQFF. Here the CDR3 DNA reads TGCGCCAGCAGCAGACAGGGGAATGAGCAGTTCTTC.

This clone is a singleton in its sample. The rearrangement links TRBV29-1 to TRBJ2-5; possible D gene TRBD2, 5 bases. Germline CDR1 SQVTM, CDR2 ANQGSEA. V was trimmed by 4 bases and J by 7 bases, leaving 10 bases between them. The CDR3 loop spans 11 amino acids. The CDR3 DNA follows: TGCAGCGTTGCGGGGAGTGGGACCCAGTACTTC. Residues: CSVAGSGTQYF.

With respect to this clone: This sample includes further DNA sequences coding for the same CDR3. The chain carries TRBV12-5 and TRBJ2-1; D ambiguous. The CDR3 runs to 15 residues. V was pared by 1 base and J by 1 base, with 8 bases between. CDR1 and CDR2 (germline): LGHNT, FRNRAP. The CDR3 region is CASGLGHGSYNEQFF. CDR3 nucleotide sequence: TGTGCTAGTGGTTTGGGGCACGGGTCCTACAATGAGCAGTTCTTC.

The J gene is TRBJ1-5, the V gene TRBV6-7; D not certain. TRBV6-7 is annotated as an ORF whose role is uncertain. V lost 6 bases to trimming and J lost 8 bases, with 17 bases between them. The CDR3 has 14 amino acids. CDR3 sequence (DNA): TGTGCCAGCAGCCGAACCGACTCAAACGAGCCCCAGCATTTT. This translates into CASSRTDSNEPQHF.

The CDR3 DNA follows: TGCGCCAGCAGCCTCTTCACAGATACGCAGTATTTT. Translating it yields CASSLFTDTQYF. V usage is TRBV5-1 and J usage is TRBJ2-3; D gene uncertain. CDR1 is SGHRS and CDR2 is YFSETQ in the germline V gene. The ends were cut back, 4 bases at V and 2 bases at J, with 5 bases in the middle. The CDR3 spans 12 residues.

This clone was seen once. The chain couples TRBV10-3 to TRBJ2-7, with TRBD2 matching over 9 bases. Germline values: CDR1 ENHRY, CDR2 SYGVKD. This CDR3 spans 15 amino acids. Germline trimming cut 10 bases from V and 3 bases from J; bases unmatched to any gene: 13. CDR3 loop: CATTWGSGGDYEQYF. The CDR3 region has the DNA TGTGCCACTACCTGGGGTAGCGGGGGAGACTACGAGCAGTACTTC.

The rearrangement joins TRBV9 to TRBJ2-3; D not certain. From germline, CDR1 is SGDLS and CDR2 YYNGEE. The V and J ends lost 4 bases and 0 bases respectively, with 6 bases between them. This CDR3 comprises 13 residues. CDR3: CASSQQSTDTQYF. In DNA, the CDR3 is TGTGCCAGCAGCCAACAGAGCACAGATACGCAGTATTTT.

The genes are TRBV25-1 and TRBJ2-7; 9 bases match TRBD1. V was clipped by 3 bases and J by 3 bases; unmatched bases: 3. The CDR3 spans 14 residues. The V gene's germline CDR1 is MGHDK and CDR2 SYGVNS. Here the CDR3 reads CASSEGGQGYEQYF. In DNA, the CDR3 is TGTGCCAGCAGTGAGGGGGGACAGGGCTACGAGCAGTACTTC.

The CDR3: CASSLETSPTGELFF. The CDR3 bases are TGTGCCAGCAGCTTAGAGACTAGCCCCACCGGGGAGCTGTTTTTT. The chain uses TRBV7-6 and TRBJ2-2, with 7 bases that match TRBD2. The V gene end was trimmed by 1 base and the J gene end by 4 bases; junction bases not matched to a gene: 3. Germline V CDR1 and CDR2: SGHVS, FNYEAQ. The CDR3 consists of 15 residues.

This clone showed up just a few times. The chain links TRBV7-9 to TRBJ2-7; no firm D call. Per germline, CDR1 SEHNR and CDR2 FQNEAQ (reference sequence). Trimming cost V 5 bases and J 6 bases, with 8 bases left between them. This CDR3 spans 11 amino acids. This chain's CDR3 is CASSDPGEQYF. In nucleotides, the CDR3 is TGTGCCAGCAGCGATCCGGGCGAGCAGTACTTC.

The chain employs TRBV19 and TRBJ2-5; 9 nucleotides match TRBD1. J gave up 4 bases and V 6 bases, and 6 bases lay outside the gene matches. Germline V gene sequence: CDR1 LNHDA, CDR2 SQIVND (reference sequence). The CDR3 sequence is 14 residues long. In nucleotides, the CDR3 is TGTGCCAGTAGAGACAGGGGGAAGGGAGAGACCCAGTACTTC. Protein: CASRDRGKGETQYF.

CDR3 nucleotides: TGTGCCAGCAGTAACGGGGATAGCAATCAGCCCCAGCATTTT. Protein: CASSNGDSNQPQHF. The V gene is TRBV6-1, the J gene TRBJ1-5, with D hard to call. Trimming cost V 5 bases and J 0 bases, with 8 bases left between them. Germline CDR1 is MNHNS and CDR2 is SASEGT. The CDR3 consists of 14 residues.

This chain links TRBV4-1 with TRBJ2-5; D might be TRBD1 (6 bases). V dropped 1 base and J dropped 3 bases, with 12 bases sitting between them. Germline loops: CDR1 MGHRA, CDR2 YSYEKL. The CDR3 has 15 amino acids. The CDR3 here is CASSQAEAGEETQYF. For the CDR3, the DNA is TGCGCCAGCAGCCAAGCAGAAGCAGGGGAAGAGACCCAGTACTTC.

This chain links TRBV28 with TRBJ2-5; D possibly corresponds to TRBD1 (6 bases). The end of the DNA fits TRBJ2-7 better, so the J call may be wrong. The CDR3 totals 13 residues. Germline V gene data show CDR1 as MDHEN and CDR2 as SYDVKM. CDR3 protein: CASSVQGSYEQYF. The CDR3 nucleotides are TGTGCCAGCAGTGTACAGGGTTCCTACGAGCAGTACTTC.

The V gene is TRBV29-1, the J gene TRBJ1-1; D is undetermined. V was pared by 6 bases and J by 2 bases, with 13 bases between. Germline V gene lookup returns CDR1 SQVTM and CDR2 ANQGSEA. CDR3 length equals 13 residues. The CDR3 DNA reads TGCAGCGTGGTCGACACCCTCAACACTGAAGCTTTCTTT. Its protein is CSVVDTLNTEAFF. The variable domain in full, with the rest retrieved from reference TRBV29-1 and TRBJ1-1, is SAVISQKPSRDICQRGTSLTIQCQVDSQVTMMFWYRQQPGQSLTLIATANQGSEATYESGFVIDKFPISRPNLTFSTLTVSNMSPEDSSIYLCSVVDTLNTEAFFGQGTRLTVV.

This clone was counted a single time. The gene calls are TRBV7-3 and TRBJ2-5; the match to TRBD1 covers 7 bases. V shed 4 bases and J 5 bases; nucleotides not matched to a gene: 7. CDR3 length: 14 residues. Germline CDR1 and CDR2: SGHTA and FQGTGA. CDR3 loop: CASSSGQPGETQYF. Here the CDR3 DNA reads TGTGCCAGCAGCTCGGGACAGCCGGGGGAGACCCAGTACTTC.

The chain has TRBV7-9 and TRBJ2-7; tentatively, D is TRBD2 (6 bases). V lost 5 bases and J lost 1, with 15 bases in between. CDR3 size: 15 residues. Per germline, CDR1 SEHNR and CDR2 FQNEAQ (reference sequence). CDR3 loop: CASSHPETRSYEQYF. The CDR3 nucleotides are TGTGCCAGCAGCCACCCTGAGACTAGGTCCTACGAGCAGTACTTC.